This TCR beta chain was profiled in a study of T cell responses to AZD1222 COVID-19 vaccine. The study's findings and limits: Sampling that yielded the repertoires occurred only after the peak T cell response.

With respect to this clone: As yet, its antigen is unknown.

Generated by immunoSEQ multiplex PCR, the TCRdb table keeps only in-frame clones and is missing some. The sample includes about 180,000 clones, 94% of them seen just once. CDR3 length: 12 amino acids. V was clipped by 6 bases and J by 8 bases, with 13 bases between them. The sequenced sample was peripheral blood, obtained 28 days after the second AZD1222 dose. The gene calls are TRBV12-3 or TRBV12-4 and TRBJ1-2; TRBD1 is a possible D gene (5 bases). This sequence originates from an adult who received the AZD1222 COVID-19 vaccine. The CDR3 DNA reads as TGTGCCAGCAGGGCAGGGCGGGACGGCTACACCTTC. Amino acids: CASRAGRDGYTF.